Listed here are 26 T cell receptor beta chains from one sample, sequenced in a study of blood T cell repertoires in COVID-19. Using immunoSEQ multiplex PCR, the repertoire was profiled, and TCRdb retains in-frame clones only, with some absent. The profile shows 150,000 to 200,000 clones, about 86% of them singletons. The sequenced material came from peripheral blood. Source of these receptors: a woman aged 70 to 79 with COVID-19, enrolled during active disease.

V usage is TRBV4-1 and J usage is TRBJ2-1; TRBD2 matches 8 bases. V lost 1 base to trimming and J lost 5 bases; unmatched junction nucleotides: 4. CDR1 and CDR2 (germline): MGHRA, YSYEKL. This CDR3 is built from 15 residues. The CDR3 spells CASSQVFSGDNEQFF. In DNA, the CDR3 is TGCGCCAGCAGCCAAGTATTTAGCGGGGACAATGAGCAGTTCTTC.

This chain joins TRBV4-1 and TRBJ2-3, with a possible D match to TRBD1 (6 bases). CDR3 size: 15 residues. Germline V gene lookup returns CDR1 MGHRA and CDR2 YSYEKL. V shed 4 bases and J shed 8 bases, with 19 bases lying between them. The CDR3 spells CASSRGQGSRGTQYF. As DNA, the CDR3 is TGCGCCAGCAGCCGGGGGCAGGGGAGCAGGGGTACGCAGTATTTT.

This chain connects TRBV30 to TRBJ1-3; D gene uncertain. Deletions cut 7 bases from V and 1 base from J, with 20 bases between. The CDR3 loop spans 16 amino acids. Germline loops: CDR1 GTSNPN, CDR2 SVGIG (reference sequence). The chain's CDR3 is CASVFKHRLSGNTIYF. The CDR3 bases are TGTGCCTCCGTCTTTAAACATCGCCTTTCTGGAAACACCATATATTTT.

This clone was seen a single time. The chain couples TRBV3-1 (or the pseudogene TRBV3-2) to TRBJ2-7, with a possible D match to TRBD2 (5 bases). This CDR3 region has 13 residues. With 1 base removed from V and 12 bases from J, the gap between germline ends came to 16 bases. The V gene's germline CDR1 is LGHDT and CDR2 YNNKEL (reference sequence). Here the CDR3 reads CASSQVGDRYRYF. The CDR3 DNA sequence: TGTGCCAGCAGCCAAGTCGGGGATAGGTATCGGTACTTC.

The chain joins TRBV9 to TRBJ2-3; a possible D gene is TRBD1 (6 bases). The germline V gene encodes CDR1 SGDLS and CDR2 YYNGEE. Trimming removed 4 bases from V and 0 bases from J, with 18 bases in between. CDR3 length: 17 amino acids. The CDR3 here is CASSPTTGTYSTDTQYF. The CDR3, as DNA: TGTGCCAGCAGCCCAACAACCGGGACATACAGCACAGATACGCAGTATTTT.

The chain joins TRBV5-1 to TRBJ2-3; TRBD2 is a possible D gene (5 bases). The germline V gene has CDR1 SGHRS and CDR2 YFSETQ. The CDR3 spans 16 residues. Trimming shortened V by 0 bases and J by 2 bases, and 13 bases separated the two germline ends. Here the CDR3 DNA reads TGCGCCAGCAGCTTGGTCACAGCGGAAACCACAGATACGCAGTATTTT. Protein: CASSLVTAETTDTQYF.

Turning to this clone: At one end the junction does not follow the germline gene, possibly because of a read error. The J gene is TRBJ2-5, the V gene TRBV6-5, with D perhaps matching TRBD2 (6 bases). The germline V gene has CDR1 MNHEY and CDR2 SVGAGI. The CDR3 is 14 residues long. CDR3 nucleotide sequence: TGTGCCAGCAGTGACTCACTAGCTGGAGAGACCCAGTACTTC. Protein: CASSDSLAGETQYF.

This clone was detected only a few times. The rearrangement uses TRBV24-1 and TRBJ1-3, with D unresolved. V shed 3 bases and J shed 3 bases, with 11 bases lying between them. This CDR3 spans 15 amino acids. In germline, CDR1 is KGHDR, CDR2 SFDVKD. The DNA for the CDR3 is TGTGCCACCAGTGATACGCGGGTGGGTGGAAACACCATATATTTT. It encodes CATSDTRVGGNTIYF.

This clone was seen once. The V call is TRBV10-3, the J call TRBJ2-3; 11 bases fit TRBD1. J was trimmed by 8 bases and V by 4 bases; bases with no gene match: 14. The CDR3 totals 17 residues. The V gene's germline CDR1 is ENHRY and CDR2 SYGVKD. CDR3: CAISGIPGQGALGTQYF. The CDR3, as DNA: TGTGCCATCAGTGGAATCCCAGGACAGGGGGCCCTGGGTACGCAGTATTTT.

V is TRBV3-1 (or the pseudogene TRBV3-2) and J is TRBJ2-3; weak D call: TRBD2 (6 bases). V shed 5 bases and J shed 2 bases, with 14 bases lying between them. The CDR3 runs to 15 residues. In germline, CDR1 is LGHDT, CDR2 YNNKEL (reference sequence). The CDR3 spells CASSDTPGDTDTQYF. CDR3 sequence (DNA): TGTGCCAGCAGCGATACCCCGGGAGACACAGATACGCAGTATTTT.

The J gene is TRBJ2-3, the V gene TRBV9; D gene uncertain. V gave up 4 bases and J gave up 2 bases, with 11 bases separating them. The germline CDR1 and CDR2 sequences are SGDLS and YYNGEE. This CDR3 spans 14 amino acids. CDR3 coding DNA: TGTGCCAGCAGCTCCGACATACCCACAGATACGCAGTATTTT. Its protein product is CASSSDIPTDTQYF.

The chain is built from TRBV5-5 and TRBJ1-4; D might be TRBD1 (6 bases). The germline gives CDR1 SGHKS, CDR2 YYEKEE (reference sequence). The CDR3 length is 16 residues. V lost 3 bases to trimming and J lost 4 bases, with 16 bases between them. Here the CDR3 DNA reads TGTGCCAGCAGCTACCCGCAGGGGAGGGGTAATGAAAAACTGTTTTTT. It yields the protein CASSYPQGRGNEKLFF.

The CDR3 DNA reads TGCGCCAGCAGCTTGCCGGACAGCTCTGGAAACACCATATATTTT. Protein product: CASSLPDSSGNTIYF. V is TRBV5-1 and J is TRBJ1-3, with TRBD1 as a possible D gene (6 bases). Germline assignment: CDR1 SGHRS and CDR2 YFSETQ. V lost 1 base and J 0 bases, leaving 8 bases between the germline ends. CDR3 length: 15 residues.

The CDR3 nucleotides are TGCAGTGCTAGTATTGGGGCCTCGAATCTCCATGGCTACACCTTC. Translated: CSASIGASNLHGYTF. The J gene is TRBJ1-2, the V gene TRBV20-1; tentative D call: TRBD1 (5 bases). CDR3 length: 15 amino acids. Trimming shortened V by 3 bases and J by 6 bases, and 20 bases separated the two germline ends. Per germline, CDR1 DFQATT and CDR2 SNEGSKA (reference sequence).

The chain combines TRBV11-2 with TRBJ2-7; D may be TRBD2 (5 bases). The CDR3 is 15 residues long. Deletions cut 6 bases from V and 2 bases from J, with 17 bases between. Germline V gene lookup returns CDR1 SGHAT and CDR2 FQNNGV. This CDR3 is CASSPIRGTAYEQYF. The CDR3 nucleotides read TGTGCCAGCAGTCCCATCCGGGGAACCGCCTACGAGCAGTACTTC.

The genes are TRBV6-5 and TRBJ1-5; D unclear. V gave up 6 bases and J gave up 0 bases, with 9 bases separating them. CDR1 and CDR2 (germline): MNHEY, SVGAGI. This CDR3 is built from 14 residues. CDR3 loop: CASRLDSSNQPQHF. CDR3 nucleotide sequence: TGTGCCAGCAGACTAGATAGTAGCAATCAGCCCCAGCATTTT.

CDR3 sequence reads: CSARGDTGNTIYF. DNA for the CDR3: TGCAGCGCCCGGGGAGATACTGGAAACACCATATATTTT. The V call is TRBV29-1, the J call TRBJ1-3; D ambiguous. V was shortened by 7 bases and J by 2 bases, with 12 bases between the two germline ends. The CDR3 has 13 residues. CDR1 and CDR2 (germline): SQVTM, ANQGSEA.

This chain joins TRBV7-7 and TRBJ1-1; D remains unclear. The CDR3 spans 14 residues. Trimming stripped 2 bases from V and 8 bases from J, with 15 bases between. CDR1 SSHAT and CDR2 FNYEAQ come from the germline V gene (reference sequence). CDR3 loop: CASSLRWKAREAFF. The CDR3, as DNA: TGTGCCAGCAGCTTAAGGTGGAAGGCCAGGGAAGCTTTCTTT. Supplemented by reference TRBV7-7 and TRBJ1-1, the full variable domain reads GAGVSQSPRYKVTKRGQDVTLRCDPISSHATLYWYQQALGQGPEFLTYFNYEAQPDKSGLPSDRFSAERPEGSISTLTIQRTEQRDSAMYRCASSLRWKAREAFFGQGTRLTVV.

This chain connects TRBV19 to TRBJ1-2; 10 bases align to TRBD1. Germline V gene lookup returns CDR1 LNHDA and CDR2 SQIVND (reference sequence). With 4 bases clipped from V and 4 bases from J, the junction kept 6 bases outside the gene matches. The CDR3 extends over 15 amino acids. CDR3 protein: CASSTAGTGVYGYTF. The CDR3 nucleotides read TGTGCCAGTAGTACAGCCGGGACAGGGGTCTATGGCTACACCTTC.

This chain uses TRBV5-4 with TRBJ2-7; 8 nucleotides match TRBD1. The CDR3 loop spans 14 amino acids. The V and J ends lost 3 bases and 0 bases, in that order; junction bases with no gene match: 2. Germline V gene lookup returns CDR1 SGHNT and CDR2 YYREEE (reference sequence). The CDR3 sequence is CASSSTGASYEQYF. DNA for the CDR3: TGTGCCAGCAGCTCGACAGGGGCCTCCTACGAGCAGTACTTC.

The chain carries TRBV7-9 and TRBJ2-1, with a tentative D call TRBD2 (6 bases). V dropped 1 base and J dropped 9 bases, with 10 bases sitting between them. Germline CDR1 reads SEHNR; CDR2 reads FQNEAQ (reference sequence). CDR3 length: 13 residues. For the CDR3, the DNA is TGTGCCAGCAGCTTAGTTACGGAGGGTGAGCAGTTCTTC. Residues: CASSLVTEGEQFF.

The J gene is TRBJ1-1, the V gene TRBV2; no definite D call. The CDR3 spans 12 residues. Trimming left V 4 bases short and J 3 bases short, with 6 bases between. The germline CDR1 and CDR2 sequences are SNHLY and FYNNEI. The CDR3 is CASSVADTEAFF. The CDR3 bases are TGTGCCAGCAGTGTGGCGGACACTGAAGCTTTCTTT.

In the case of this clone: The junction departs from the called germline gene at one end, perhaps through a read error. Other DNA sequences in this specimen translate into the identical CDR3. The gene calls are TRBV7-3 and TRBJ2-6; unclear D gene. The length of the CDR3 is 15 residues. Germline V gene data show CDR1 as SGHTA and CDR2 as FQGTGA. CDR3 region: CASSSRTSGANVLTF. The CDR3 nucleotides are TGCGCCAGCAGCTCGAGAACCTCTGGGGCCAACGTCCTGACTTTC.

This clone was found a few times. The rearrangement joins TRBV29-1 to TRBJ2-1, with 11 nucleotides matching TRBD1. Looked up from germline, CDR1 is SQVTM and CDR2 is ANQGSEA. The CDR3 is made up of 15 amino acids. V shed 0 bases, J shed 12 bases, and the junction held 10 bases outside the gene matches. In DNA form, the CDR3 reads TGCAGCGTTGAAGAGTGGGACAGGGGGGCGTTAGCGCAGTTCTTC. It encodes CSVEEWDRGALAQFF.

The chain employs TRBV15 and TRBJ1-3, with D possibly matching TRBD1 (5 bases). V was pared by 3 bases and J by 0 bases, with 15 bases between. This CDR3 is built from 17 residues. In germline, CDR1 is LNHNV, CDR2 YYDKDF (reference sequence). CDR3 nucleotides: TGTGCCACCAGCAGTCGTCGCCGGGGGAGCTCTGGAAACACCATATATTTT. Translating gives CATSSRRRGSSGNTIYF.

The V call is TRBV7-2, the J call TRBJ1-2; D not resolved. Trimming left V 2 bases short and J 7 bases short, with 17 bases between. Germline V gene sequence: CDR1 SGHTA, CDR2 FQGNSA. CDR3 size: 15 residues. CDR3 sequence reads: CASSLRHQALSGYTF. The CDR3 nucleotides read TGTGCCAGCAGCTTAAGGCACCAGGCATTATCTGGCTACACCTTC.